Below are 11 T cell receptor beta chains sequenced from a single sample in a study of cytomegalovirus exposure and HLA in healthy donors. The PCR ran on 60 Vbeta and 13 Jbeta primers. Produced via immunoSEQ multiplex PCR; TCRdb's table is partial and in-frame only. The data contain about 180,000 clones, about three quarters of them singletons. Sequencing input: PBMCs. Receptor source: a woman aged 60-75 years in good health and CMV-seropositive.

The CDR3 region has the DNA TGTGCCAGCAAGGTGGGGGGGAGCACAGATACGCAGTATTTT. The encoded protein is CASKVGGSTDTQYF. The chain links TRBV28 to TRBJ2-3, with 7 bases matching TRBD2. V was clipped by 7 bases and J by 0 bases; unmatched bases: 4. The CDR3 contains 14 residues. Per the germline V gene, CDR1 is MDHEN and CDR2 is SYDVKM.

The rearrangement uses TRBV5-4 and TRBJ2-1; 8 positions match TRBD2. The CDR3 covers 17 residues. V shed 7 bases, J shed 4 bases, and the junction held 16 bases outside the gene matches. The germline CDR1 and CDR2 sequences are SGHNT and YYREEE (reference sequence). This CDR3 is CASAPATTSGGYNEQFF. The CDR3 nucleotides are TGTGCCAGCGCTCCCGCAACAACCAGCGGGGGTTACAATGAGCAGTTCTTC.

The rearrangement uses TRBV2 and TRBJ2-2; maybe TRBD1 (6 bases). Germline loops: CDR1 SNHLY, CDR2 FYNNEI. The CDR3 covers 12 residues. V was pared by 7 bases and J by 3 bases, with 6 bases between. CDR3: CASTGDTGELFF. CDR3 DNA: TGTGCCAGCACAGGGGACACCGGGGAGCTGTTTTTT.

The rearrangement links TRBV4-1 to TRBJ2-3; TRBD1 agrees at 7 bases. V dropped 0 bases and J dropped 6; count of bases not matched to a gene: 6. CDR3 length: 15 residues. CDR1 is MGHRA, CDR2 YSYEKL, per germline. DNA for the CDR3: TGCGCCAGCAGCCAAGACAGGGGGACCCAGGATACGCAGTATTTT. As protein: CASSQDRGTQDTQYF.

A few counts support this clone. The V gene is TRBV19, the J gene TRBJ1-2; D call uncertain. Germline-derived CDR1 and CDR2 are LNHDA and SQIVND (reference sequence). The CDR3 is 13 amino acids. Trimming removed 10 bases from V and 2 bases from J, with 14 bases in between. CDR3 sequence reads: CATGIRANYGYTF. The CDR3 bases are TGTGCCACCGGGATCCGGGCGAACTATGGCTACACCTTC.

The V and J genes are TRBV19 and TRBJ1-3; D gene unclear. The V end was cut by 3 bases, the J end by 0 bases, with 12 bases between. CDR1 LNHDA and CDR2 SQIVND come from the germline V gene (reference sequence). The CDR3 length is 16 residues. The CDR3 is CASSIRGGSSGNTIYF. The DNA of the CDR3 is TGTGCCAGTAGTATCCGAGGCGGTTCCTCTGGAAACACCATATATTTT.

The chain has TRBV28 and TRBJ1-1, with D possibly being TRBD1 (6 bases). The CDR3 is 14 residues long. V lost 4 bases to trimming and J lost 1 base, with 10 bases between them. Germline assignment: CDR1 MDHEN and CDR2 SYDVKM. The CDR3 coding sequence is TGTGCCAGCAGTTCCTGGACAGAGAACACTGAAGCTTTCTTT. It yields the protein CASSSWTENTEAFF.

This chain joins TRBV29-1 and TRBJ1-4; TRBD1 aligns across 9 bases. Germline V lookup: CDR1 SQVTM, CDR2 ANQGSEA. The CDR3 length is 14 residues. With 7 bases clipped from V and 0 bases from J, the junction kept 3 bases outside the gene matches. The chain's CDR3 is CSGTGGATNEKLFF. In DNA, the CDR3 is TGCAGCGGAACAGGGGGCGCAACTAATGAAAAACTGTTTTTT.

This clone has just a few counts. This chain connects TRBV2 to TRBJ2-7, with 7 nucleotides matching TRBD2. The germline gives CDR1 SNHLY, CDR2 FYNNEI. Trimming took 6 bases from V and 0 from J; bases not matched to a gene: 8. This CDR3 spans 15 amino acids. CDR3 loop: CASRLEGTTSYEQYF. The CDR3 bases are TGTGCCAGCAGACTCGAGGGGACTACCTCCTACGAGCAGTACTTC. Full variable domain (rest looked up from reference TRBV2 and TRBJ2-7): EPEVTQTPSHQVTQMGQEVILRCVPISNHLYFYWYRQILGQKVEFLVSFYNNEISEKSEIFDDQFSVERPDGSNFTLKIRSTKLEDSAMYFCASRLEGTTSYEQYFGPGTRLTVT.

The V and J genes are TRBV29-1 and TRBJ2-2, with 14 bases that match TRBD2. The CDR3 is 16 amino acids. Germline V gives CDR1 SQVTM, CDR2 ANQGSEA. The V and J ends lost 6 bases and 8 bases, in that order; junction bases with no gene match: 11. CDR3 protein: CSVLSGTSGGGGELFF. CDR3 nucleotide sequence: TGCAGCGTCTTAAGTGGGACTAGCGGGGGTGGTGGGGAGCTGTTTTTT.

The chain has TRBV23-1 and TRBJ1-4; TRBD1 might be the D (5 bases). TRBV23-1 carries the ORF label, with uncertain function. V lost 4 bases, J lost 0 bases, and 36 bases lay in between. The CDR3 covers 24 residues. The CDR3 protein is CASSPLGGRAANSLRNSTNEKLFF. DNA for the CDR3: TGCGCCAGCAGTCCCCTGGGGGGTCGGGCCGCAAATTCGCTCCGGAATTCAACTAATGAAAAACTGTTTTTT.